A single sample is the source of the 27 T cell receptor beta chains below, sequenced in a study of T cells in women clearing cervical HPV infection. Here immunoSEQ multiplex PCR was the method, and the copy in TCRdb shows in-frame clones only, minus some. This listing includes 11,000 or so clones. The sequenced sample consisted of blood buffy coat. Every receptor here comes from a woman between 18 and 70 years old with a cervical HPV16 infection that either progressed to CIN3+ or cleared (not recorded which).

To note about this clone: Read sequence stops 3 residues before the CDR3 end, and the germline J gene provides the missing end. The chain couples TRBV2 to TRBJ2-1; D unresolved. The CDR3 consists of 14 residues. V shed 2 bases and J shed 5 bases, with 10 bases lying between them. Germline lookup yields CDR1 SNHLY and CDR2 FYNNEI. The covered CDR3 bases are TGTGCCAGCAGTGAACGGTTGATACACAATGAG. Translating gives CASSERLIHNE. The complete CDR3 protein is CASSERLIHNEQFF.

Concerning this clone itself: Read coverage stops 3 residues before the CDR3 terminus; the germline J gene supplies the remainder. The rearrangement links TRBV6-1 to TRBJ1-1; D uncertain. Germline V CDR1 and CDR2: MNHNS, SASEGT. The CDR3 extends over 13 amino acids. The sequenced part of the CDR3 DNA is TGTGCCAGCAGTGAAGCGGGCGGGAGGTTG. The encoded protein is CASSEAGGRL. The CDR3, in full, reads CASSEAGGRLAFF.

With respect to this clone: Read sequence stops 3 residues before the CDR3 end, and the germline J gene provides the missing end. The rearrangement joins TRBV9 to TRBJ2-5; TRBD1 matches 8 bases. The V and J ends lost 2 bases and 5 bases, in that order; junction bases with no gene match: 2. There are 13 residues in the CDR3. Germline assignment: CDR1 SGDLS and CDR2 YYNGEE. CDR3: CASSVRDRETQYF. CDR3 DNA, as far as it was read: TGTGCCAGCAGCGTCCGGGACAGGGAGACC.

As regards this clone: The read ends 3 residues early relative to the CDR3; the germline J gene fills the gap. The rearrangement links TRBV10-3 to TRBJ2-3; 15 nucleotides match TRBD2. The V segment lost 4 bases and the J segment 1 base; nucleotides outside the gene matches: 9. Germline CDR1 ENHRY, CDR2 SYGVKD. This CDR3 has 19 residues. The sequenced part of the CDR3 DNA is TGTGCCATCAGTGGACCGGGACTAGCGGGGGGAGACGGCACAGATACG. Encoded protein: CAISGPGLAGGDGTDT. The full CDR3 reads CAISGPGLAGGDGTDTQYF.

Concerning this clone itself: Read sequence stops 3 residues before the CDR3 end, and the germline J gene provides the missing end. The chain combines TRBV5-1 with TRBJ1-1; the match to TRBD1 covers 7 bases. CDR1 and CDR2 from the germline V gene are SGHRS and YFSETQ. J gave up 1 base and V 2 bases, and 8 bases lay outside the gene matches. This CDR3 comprises 16 residues. The CDR3 loop reads CASSFYETGTNTEAFF. CDR3 DNA, as far as it was read: TGCGCCAGCAGCTTTTACGAGACAGGGACGAACACTGAA.

About this clone itself: The read comes to an end 3 residues before the CDR3 does, leaving the germline J gene to fill in the end. This rearrangement joins TRBV20-1 to TRBJ1-2, with TRBD1 matching over 9 bases. The CDR3 contains 14 residues. Germline CDR1 DFQATT, CDR2 SNEGSKA (reference sequence). V was pared by 3 bases and J by 7 bases, with 9 bases of the junction left unmatched. The DNA read from the CDR3 is TGCAGTGCTAGTCCACAGGGGGCGGTACTTGGC. Translation gives CSASPQGAVLG. The whole CDR3 is CSASPQGAVLGYTF.

The sequenced CDR3 bases are TGTGCCTGGAGTCCACAGGCTGAA. Protein sequence: CAWSPQAE. The full CDR3 sequence reads CAWSPQAEAFF. The V and J genes are TRBV30 and TRBJ1-1, with a weak D call TRBD1 (5 bases). Sequencing ends 3 residues short of the CDR3 end; the germline J gene provides the rest. Trimming stripped 2 bases from V and 6 bases from J, with 7 bases between. The CDR3 length is 11 residues. Germline V gene lookup returns CDR1 GTSNPN and CDR2 SVGIG (reference sequence).

To note about this clone: The CDR3 end falls 3 residues outside the read, so it is completed with the germline J gene. The rearrangement joins TRBV7-7 to TRBJ2-5; D is ambiguous. Germline V gene data show CDR1 as SSHAT and CDR2 as FNYEAQ (reference sequence). This CDR3 has 13 residues. V was clipped by 0 bases and J by 5 bases, with 7 bases between them. The CDR3 bases that were read are TGTGCCAGCAGCTTAGCTCGGTTGGAGACC. This codes for CASSLARLET. The full-length CDR3 reads as CASSLARLETQYF.

Remarks on this clone: The CDR3 end falls 3 residues outside the read, so it is completed with the germline J gene. The rearrangement joins TRBV20-1 to TRBJ2-7; 10 bases map to TRBD2. V was pared by 3 bases and J by 4 bases, with 3 bases of the junction left unmatched. Germline values: CDR1 DFQATT, CDR2 SNEGSKA (reference sequence). The CDR3 loop spans 13 amino acids. The covered CDR3 bases are TGCAGTGCTAGGGCTAGCGGGGGTTACGAG. It yields the protein CSARASGGYE. The entire CDR3 sequence reads CSARASGGYEQYF.

Concerning this clone itself: The CDR3 extends 3 residues past the end of the read, so its final part is completed from the germline J gene. This chain joins TRBV12-3 or TRBV12-4 and TRBJ2-7; 7 nucleotides line up with TRBD1. The CDR3 is made up of 14 amino acids. Trimming cost V 4 bases and J 3 bases; bases outside gene matches: 6. The sequenced part of the CDR3 DNA is TGTGCCAGCAGTTCCGAGGGGACAGTCTACGAG. Translation: CASSSEGTVYE. The complete CDR3 sequence is CASSSEGTVYEQYF.

Details on this clone: The CDR3 end lies 3 residues beyond the end of the read and is filled in from the germline J gene. The genes are TRBV6-2 or TRBV6-3 and TRBJ2-7; 10 bases match TRBD1. Germline CDR1 reads MNHEY; CDR2 reads SVGEGT. The V and J ends lost 2 bases and 1 base, in that order; junction bases with no gene match: 8. This CDR3 has 17 amino acids. The CDR3: CASSYPRGTGVSYEQYF. The part of the CDR3 DNA that was read is TGTGCCAGCAGTTACCCGAGGGGGACAGGGGTTTCCTACGAG.

A remark on this clone: Read data end 3 residues before the CDR3 end; the end is taken from the germline J gene. The chain is built from TRBV5-1 and TRBJ1-1, with TRBD1 as a possible D gene (6 bases). The V end lost 0 bases, the J end lost 2 bases, and 8 bases lay between the germline ends. Germline V gene sequence: CDR1 SGHRS, CDR2 YFSETQ. CDR3 length equals 14 residues. CDR3 DNA (partial): TGCGCCAGCAGCTTGGGGGGGGGCAACACTGAA. Encoded protein: CASSLGGGNTE. The whole CDR3 reads CASSLGGGNTEAFF.

Turning to this clone: The CDR3 extends 3 residues past the end of the read, so its final part is completed from the germline J gene. This chain joins TRBV23-1 and TRBJ2-6; 7 bases match TRBD1. TRBV23-1 is filed as an ORF, its function uncertain. CDR3 size: 19 residues. V dropped 4 bases and J dropped 0; count of bases not matched to a gene: 12. CDR3 sequence: CASSRRQGPDFSGANVLTF. The covered CDR3 bases are TGCGCCAGCAGTCGGCGACAGGGCCCGGATTTCTCTGGGGCCAACGTC.

As regards this clone: The read finishes 3 residues shy of the CDR3 end, and the germline J gene is used to complete it. The chain employs TRBV15 and TRBJ1-3; D is ambiguous. The V end lost 0 bases, the J end lost 4 bases, and 10 bases lay between the germline ends. This CDR3 comprises 15 residues. Germline-derived CDR1 and CDR2 are LNHNV and YYDKDF (reference sequence). The CDR3 bases that were read are TGTGCCACCAGCAGAGACAGTCTAGGCGGAAACACC. This gives the protein CATSRDSLGGNT. The full-length CDR3 reads as CATSRDSLGGNTIYF.

About this clone: The read falls 3 residues short of the CDR3 end, and the missing part is taken from the germline J gene. This rearrangement joins TRBV29-1 to TRBJ2-7, with 9 bases matching TRBD1. The V segment lost 7 bases and the J segment 3 bases; nucleotides outside the gene matches: 7. Germline CDR1 and CDR2: SQVTM and ANQGSEA. The CDR3 totals 13 residues. CDR3 residues: CSAEGQGLYEQYF. The sequenced part of the CDR3 DNA is TGCAGCGCCGAGGGACAGGGCCTCTACGAG.

With regard to this clone: The sequence runs out 3 residues before the end of the CDR3; the remainder is reconstructed from the germline J gene. This rearrangement joins TRBV10-2 to TRBJ2-3, with TRBD1 as a possible D gene (6 bases). The CDR3 consists of 15 residues. Germline V lookup: CDR1 WSHSY, CDR2 SAAADI. V gave up 6 bases and J gave up 0 bases, with 13 bases separating them. The CDR3 bases that were read are TGCGCCAGCAGAACCGGGACAACTAGCACAGATACG. Encoded protein: CASRTGTTSTDT. The full CDR3 protein reads CASRTGTTSTDTQYF.

Notes on this clone: The missing CDR3 end, 3 residues past where the read stops, is filled in from the germline J gene. The chain combines TRBV5-6 with TRBJ1-4; 7 positions agree with TRBD1. CDR1 and CDR2 (germline): SGHDT, YYEEEE. Losses at the gene ends were 1 base for V and 7 bases for J; bases not matched to a gene: 4. This CDR3 contains 14 residues. CDR3 DNA, as far as it was read: TGTGCCAGCAGCTTGCAGGGACAGCTTGAAAAA. This sequence encodes CASSLQGQLEK. In full, the CDR3 is CASSLQGQLEKLFF.

This clone ranks as medium-sized (0.01 to 0.1%) in terms of frequency. With the read ending 3 residues before the CDR3 end, the germline J gene is used to fill in that end. The chain couples TRBV18 to TRBJ1-6; no definite D call. The length of the CDR3 is 14 residues. Germline CDR1 and CDR2: KGHSH and LQKENI. Trimming removed 2 bases at V and 8 bases at J, with 10 bases between. CDR3 amino acids: CASSPKEADSPLHF. The sequenced CDR3 bases are TGTGCCAGCTCACCAAAAGAGGCCGATTCACCC.

Remarks on this clone: The CDR3 end is not reached by the read, which stops 3 residues before it; the germline J gene fills it in. The rearrangement uses TRBV18 and TRBJ2-1; TRBD1 matches 8 bases. This CDR3 contains 16 residues. The V and J ends lost 6 bases and 6 bases, in that order; junction bases with no gene match: 13. Germline V gene sequence: CDR1 KGHSH, CDR2 LQKENI. The covered CDR3 bases are TGTGCCAGCTCGCGACTAACCGGGACAGGTCCCAATGAG. This translates into CASSRLTGTGPNE. The complete CDR3 reads CASSRLTGTGPNEQFF.

Remarks on this clone: The read finishes 3 residues shy of the CDR3 end, and the germline J gene is used to complete it. The rearrangement uses TRBV5-4 and TRBJ2-3, with 8 bases aligning to TRBD1. CDR3 length equals 15 residues. Germline V gene lookup returns CDR1 SGHNT and CDR2 YYREEE (reference sequence). V lost 5 bases to trimming and J lost 4 bases; unmatched junction nucleotides: 9. The sequenced part of the CDR3 DNA is TGTGCCAGCAGGACTGGGACAGGTCTTTCAGATACG. It translates to CASRTGTGLSDT. The CDR3 in full is CASRTGTGLSDTQYF.

In regard to this clone: The read ends 3 residues shy of where the CDR3 ends; the end is completed using the germline J gene. This sequence joins TRBV11-3 and TRBJ2-7, with D tentatively TRBD1 (6 bases). The V end lost 0 bases, the J end lost 5 bases, and 14 bases lay between the germline ends. The CDR3 loop spans 15 amino acids. Germline CDR1 SGHNT, CDR2 YENEEA. CDR3 DNA (partial): TGTGCCAGCAGCTTAGATGGCAGGGGTTTCGACGAG. Protein sequence: CASSLDGRGFDE. The CDR3, in full, reads CASSLDGRGFDEQYF.

The covered CDR3 bases are TGTGCCAGCAGCGCAACCGGGGGTGAGGTTGATCAGCCC. Translating it yields CASSATGGEVDQP. The full CDR3 sequence reads CASSATGGEVDQPQHF. The rearrangement links TRBV13 to TRBJ1-5, with D possibly matching TRBD1 (5 bases). The read falls 3 residues short of the CDR3 end, and the missing part is taken from the germline J gene. Germline values: CDR1 PRHDT, CDR2 FYEKMQ (reference sequence). This CDR3 is 16 amino acids long. Trimming left V 5 bases short and J 5 bases short, with 19 bases between.

Regarding this clone: The read terminates 3 residues ahead of where the CDR3 ends, so the germline J gene completes it. The J gene is TRBJ2-4, the V gene TRBV7-9; 8 bases are a match to TRBD1. The CDR3 totals 13 residues. CDR1 is SEHNR, CDR2 FQNEAQ, per germline (reference sequence). The CDR3 DNA, read in part, is TGTGCCAGCAGTCCGGACAGGGAAGGCGGT. Translated, it gives CASSPDREGG. The whole CDR3 region reads CASSPDREGGQYF.

On this clone: The read terminates 3 residues ahead of where the CDR3 ends, so the germline J gene completes it. V is TRBV6-7 and J is TRBJ2-3; D perhaps matches TRBD1 (6 bases). TRBV6-7 is an ORF, and what it does is uncertain. CDR3 size: 17 residues. With 2 bases removed from V and 3 bases from J, the gap between germline ends came to 18 bases. The CDR3 here is CASSYLSEPDSTDTQYF. The covered CDR3 bases are TGTGCCAGCAGTTACCTATCCGAACCGGACAGTACAGATACG.

In regard to this clone: The read ends 3 residues shy of where the CDR3 ends; the end is completed using the germline J gene. The J gene is TRBJ2-5, the V gene TRBV6-2 or TRBV6-3; TRBD2 is a possible D gene (6 bases). Trimming shortened V by 1 base and J by 5 bases, and 14 bases separated the two germline ends. The CDR3 is made up of 15 amino acids. The germline V gene encodes CDR1 MNHEY and CDR2 SVGEGT. The CDR3 protein is CASSYYAREDETQYF. Partial CDR3 DNA: TGTGCCAGCAGTTACTATGCCAGGGAGGATGAGACC.

CDR3 bases read: TGTGCCAGCAGCGTAGCGGGACAGGGATGGAACAATGAG. Its translation is CASSVAGQGWNNE. The whole CDR3 protein reads CASSVAGQGWNNEQFF. This rearrangement joins TRBV9 to TRBJ2-1, with TRBD1 identical over 9 bases. The read terminates 3 residues before the CDR3 end, so the remaining end is supplied by the germline J gene. This CDR3 has 16 amino acids. The J segment lost 5 bases and the V segment lost 0 bases, leaving 6 bases of the junction unmatched. From germline, CDR1 is SGDLS and CDR2 YYNGEE.

Points on this clone: The read halts 3 residues ahead of the CDR3 end, with the missing end drawn from the germline J gene. The rearrangement joins TRBV7-3 to TRBJ2-1; TRBD2 matches at 8 bases. Germline CDR1 and CDR2: SGHTA and FQGTGA. V shed 0 bases, J shed 7 bases, and the junction held 17 bases outside the gene matches. This CDR3 region has 19 residues. The chain's CDR3 is CASSLTIGRPSGRSNEQFF. Partial CDR3 DNA: TGTGCCAGCAGCTTAACGATCGGGCGGCCTAGCGGGCGAAGTAATGAG.